The 9 T cell receptor beta chains listed next were all sequenced from one sample in a study of OX40 agonist ivuxolimab in advanced cancers. Assay: immunoSEQ multiplex PCR; the TCRdb copy retains only in-frame clones and omits some. The table shows about 110,000 clones, with just over 90% occurring only once. Here the sequenced sample was CD4+ or CD8+ T cells sorted from blood, taken in a trial of the OX40 agonist ivuxolimab. The receptors were sampled from an adult with an advanced solid tumor such as melanoma, head and neck, liver or kidney cancer.

The V call is TRBV5-4, the J call TRBJ2-3; D is unclear. The length of the CDR3 is 17 residues. V shed 3 bases and J shed 0 bases, with 17 bases lying between them. Per germline, CDR1 SGHNT and CDR2 YYREEE (reference sequence). The CDR3 DNA is TGTGCCAGCAGCTCACCTGCTGAAACCTTTAGCACAGATACGCAGTATTTT. Translated: CASSSPAETFSTDTQYF.

This clone was detected a few times. The chain employs TRBV28 and TRBJ1-1; 8 bases are a match to TRBD1. The germline V gene encodes CDR1 MDHEN and CDR2 SYDVKM. This CDR3 is 14 amino acids long. Trimming took 4 bases from V and 7 from J; bases not matched to a gene: 8. The CDR3 DNA sequence: TGTGCCAGCAGTTCCTTTTCCAGGGGGCTTGAAGCTTTCTTT. It codes for CASSSFSRGLEAFF.

Only one count was recorded for this clone. The CDR3 protein is CASSTYLNTGELFF. The CDR3 nucleotides read TGTGCCAGCAGCACCTATTTGAACACCGGGGAGCTGTTTTTT. The chain recombines TRBV7-2 with TRBJ2-2; no clear D gene. The germline gives CDR1 SGHTA, CDR2 FQGNSA. The CDR3 length is 14 residues. V lost 5 bases and J 1 base, leaving 8 bases between the germline ends.

The chain links TRBV7-2 to TRBJ2-7, with D perhaps being TRBD1 or TRBD2 (5 bases each). The ends were cut back, 3 bases at V and 1 base at J, with 13 bases in the middle. The CDR3 totals 15 residues. Germline V lookup: CDR1 SGHTA, CDR2 FQGNSA. Here the CDR3 reads CASSFGGRLSYEQYF. The CDR3 nucleotides are TGTGCCAGCAGCTTTGGGGGAAGACTGTCCTACGAGCAGTACTTC. Combining the CDR3 with reference TRBV7-2 and TRBJ2-7 gives the whole variable domain GAGVSQSPSNKVTEKGKDVELRCDPISGHTALYWYRQSLGQGLEFLIYFQGNSAPDKSGLPSDRFSAERTGGSVSTLTIQRTQQEDSAVYLCASSFGGRLSYEQYFGPGTRLTVT.

The chain links TRBV18 to TRBJ2-6; no clear D. Deletions cut 3 bases from V and 2 bases from J, with 11 bases between. Germline lookup yields CDR1 KGHSH and CDR2 LQKENI. The CDR3 consists of 16 residues. Here the CDR3 DNA reads TGTGCCAGCTCACCTTCGACTTTGCCTGGGGCCAACGTCCTGACTTTC. Its protein is CASSPSTLPGANVLTF.

The chain carries TRBV18 and TRBJ2-1; 10 bases map to TRBD2. The CDR3 extends over 16 amino acids. With V trimmed by 2 bases and J by 5 bases, 6 bases remained unmatched. Per germline, CDR1 KGHSH and CDR2 LQKENI. The CDR3 DNA follows: TGTGCCAGCTCACCATCCAGGACTAGCGGCGACAATGAGCAGTTCTTC. Its translation: CASSPSRTSGDNEQFF.

The chain uses TRBV7-2 and TRBJ2-4, with D possibly being TRBD1 (6 bases). V lost 4 bases and J 1 base, leaving 14 bases between the germline ends. The length of the CDR3 is 16 residues. Germline-derived CDR1 and CDR2 are SGHTA and FQGNSA. The CDR3 loop reads CASSSAGTHAKNIQYF. As DNA, the CDR3 is TGTGCCAGCAGCTCAGCCGGGACACATGCCAAAAACATTCAGTACTTC.

This chain joins TRBV10-1 and TRBJ1-5; D is perhaps TRBD1 (5 bases). CDR1 WNHNN and CDR2 SYGVQD come from the germline V gene (reference sequence). This CDR3 has 13 amino acids. V dropped 4 bases and J dropped 9 bases, with 13 bases sitting between them. CDR3 DNA sequence: TGCGCCAGCAGTGCAACAGGAATGGGGCCCCAGCATTTT. It is translated as CASSATGMGPQHF.

V is TRBV7-9 and J is TRBJ1-6, with 7 bases lining up with TRBD1. The ends lost 0 bases at V and 10 bases at J; junction bases unmatched: 6. The CDR3 runs 15 residues. Germline V lookup: CDR1 SEHNR, CDR2 FQNEAQ (reference sequence). Here the CDR3 reads CASSLAGQISSPLHF. CDR3 in DNA: TGTGCCAGCAGCTTAGCGGGACAGATATCCTCACCCCTCCACTTT.